The present T cell receptor beta chain was sequenced within a study of Ad26.COV2.S vaccination and SARS-CoV-2 variants. Study outcomes and limitations: The TCR-based breadth and depth measures might underestimate overall T cell responses.

Assay used: immunoSEQ multiplex PCR; TCRdb lists only in-frame clones, some missing. The data hold 410,000 or so clones, with around 92% observed a single time. From germline, CDR1 is LGHNA and CDR2 YSLEER. V was pared by 1 base and J by 5 bases, with 8 bases of the junction left unmatched. The CDR3 is 17 amino acids. Treatment of the sample: 15 to 20 received Ad26.COV2.S at low or high dose, single or two shots; about 5 received placebo; per-sample allocation not given. Collection of samples fell on day 63 after the first vaccine or placebo injection. Regarding this clone: Its antigen is not identified.

V is TRBV4-3 and J is TRBJ2-3, with 11 positions matching TRBD2. The sample here was peripheral blood, taken in a trial of Ad26.COV2.S vaccine versus placebo. This sequence was found in a person aged 18-60 years who received the Ad26.COV2.S COVID-19 vaccine or a placebo. CDR3 bases: TGCGCCAGCAGCCAAGCCCAACTAGCGGGGGTCAAAGATACGCAGTATTTT. It specifies CASSQAQLAGVKDTQYF.